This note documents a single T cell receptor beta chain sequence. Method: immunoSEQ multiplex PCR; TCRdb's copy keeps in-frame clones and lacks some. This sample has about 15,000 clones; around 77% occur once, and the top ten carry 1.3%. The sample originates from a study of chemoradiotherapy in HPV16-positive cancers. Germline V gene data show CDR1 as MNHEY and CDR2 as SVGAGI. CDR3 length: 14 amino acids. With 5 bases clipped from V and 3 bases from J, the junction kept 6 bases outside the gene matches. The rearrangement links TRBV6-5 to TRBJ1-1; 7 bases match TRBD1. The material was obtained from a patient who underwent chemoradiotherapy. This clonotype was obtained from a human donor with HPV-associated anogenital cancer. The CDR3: CASSLTRGDTEAFF. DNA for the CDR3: TGTGCCAGCAGTCTGACCAGGGGGGACACTGAAGCTTTCTTT.